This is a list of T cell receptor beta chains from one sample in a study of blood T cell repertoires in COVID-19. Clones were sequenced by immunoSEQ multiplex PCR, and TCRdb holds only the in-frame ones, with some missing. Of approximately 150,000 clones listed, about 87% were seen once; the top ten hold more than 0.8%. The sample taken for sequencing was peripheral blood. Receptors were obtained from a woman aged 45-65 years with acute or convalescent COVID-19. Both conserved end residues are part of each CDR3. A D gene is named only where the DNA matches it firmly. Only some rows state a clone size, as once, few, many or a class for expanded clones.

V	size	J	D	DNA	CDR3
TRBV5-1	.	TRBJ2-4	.	TGCGCCAGCAGCTTGGGCGGGCAGAGGGACATTCAGTACTTC	CASSLGGQRDIQYF
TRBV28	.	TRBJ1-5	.	TGTGCCAGCACAACAGGGTATCAGCCCCAGCATTTT	CASTTGYQPQHF
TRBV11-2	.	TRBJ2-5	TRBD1	TGTGCCAGCAGCTTAGCCACAGGGGGTCGGCGAACCCAGTACTTC	CASSLATGGRRTQYF
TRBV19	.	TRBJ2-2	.	TGTGCCAGTAGTTTATACAACGGGGAGCTGTTTTTT	CASSLYNGELFF
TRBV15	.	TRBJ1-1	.	TGTGCCACCAGCAGGGGGCAGGGCACCCTGAACACTGAAGCTTTCTTT	CATSRGQGTLNTEAFF
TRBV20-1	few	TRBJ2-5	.	TGCAGTGCGTTTCCCGGGGAGACCCAGTACTTC	CSAFPGETQYF
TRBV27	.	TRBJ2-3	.	TGTGCCAGCAGTCTTATTCGGGGGACCTCTAGCACAGATACGCAGTATTTT	CASSLIRGTSSTDTQYF
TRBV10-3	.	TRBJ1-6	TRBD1	TGTGCCGGGGGGGGACAGGGGGATTCACCCCTCCACTTT	CAGGGQGDSPLHF
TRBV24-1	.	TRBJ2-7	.	TGTGCCACCAGTGATTTGGAGGGCTACGAGCAGTACTTC	CATSDLEGYEQYF
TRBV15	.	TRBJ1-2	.	TGTGCCACCAGCAGAGCCGGGACACCATATGGCTACACCTTC	CATSRAGTPYGYTF
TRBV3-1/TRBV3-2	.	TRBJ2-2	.	TGTGCCAGCAGCCATAGACGGGGGACCGGGGAGCTGTTTTTT	CASSHRRGTGELFF
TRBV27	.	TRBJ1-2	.	TGTGCCAGCAGTTTAATAGGGGCGGCTAACTATGGCTACACCTTC	CASSLIGAANYGYTF
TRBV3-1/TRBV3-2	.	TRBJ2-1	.	TGTGCCAGCAGCCAAGACCCTTCTAGCTCCTACAATGAGCAGTTCTTC	CASSQDPSSSYNEQFF
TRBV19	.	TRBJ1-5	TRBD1	TGTGCCAGTACTCCGGACAGGGATCAGCCCCAGCATTTT	CASTPDRDQPQHF
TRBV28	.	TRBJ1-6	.	TGTGCCAGCAGTTCAGGACTCAATTCACCCCTCCACTTT	CASSSGLNSPLHF